This entry lists 24 T cell receptor beta chains sequenced from one sample in a study of pediatric ulcerative colitis. The assay was immunoSEQ multiplex PCR, and TCRdb's table has in-frame clones only and misses some. This table has approximately 32,000 clones, roughly 86% appearing once. Sequenced: blood. The receptors come from a boy under 18 with severe ulcerative colitis.

The chain carries TRBV2 and TRBJ1-5; 12 bases align to TRBD1. Losses at the gene ends were 6 bases for V and 1 base for J; bases not matched to a gene: 7. This CDR3 is 17 amino acids long. Germline loops: CDR1 SNHLY, CDR2 FYNNEI. The CDR3 loop is CASRSGTGGRSNQPQHF. The CDR3, as DNA: TGTGCCAGCAGATCCGGGACAGGGGGCCGAAGCAATCAGCCCCAGCATTTT.

The V and J genes are TRBV5-5 and TRBJ1-2; no firm D call. CDR1 is SGHKS and CDR2 is YYEKEE in the germline V gene (reference sequence). Between the trimmed V and J ends, which lost 4 bases and 4 bases, there was a span of 17 bases. The length of the CDR3 is 15 residues. The CDR3 loop is CASSGMDYTTYGYTF. CDR3 DNA sequence: TGTGCCAGCAGCGGCATGGACTACACGACCTATGGCTACACCTTC.

This clone occurred once. The J gene is TRBJ2-1, the V gene TRBV2, with unresolved D. This CDR3 is 13 amino acids long. With 5 bases removed from V and 10 bases from J, the gap between germline ends came to 15 bases. Germline V CDR1 and CDR2: SNHLY, FYNNEI. In DNA form, the CDR3 reads TGTGCCAGCAGTCCGGTCCCTTCCCTGGAGCAGTTCTTC. This codes for CASSPVPSLEQFF.

This chain joins TRBV7-8 and TRBJ2-3; no clear D gene. The V and J ends lost 1 base and 7 bases respectively, with 15 bases between them. CDR1 SGHVS and CDR2 FQNEAQ come from the germline V gene. The CDR3 length is 15 residues. The CDR3 bases are TGTGCCAGCAGCTTAGATATAGGCCCTCCGAATACGCAGTATTTT. Protein: CASSLDIGPPNTQYF.

The gene calls are TRBV5-1 and TRBJ2-1; TRBD2 matches 8 bases. The CDR3 runs 15 residues. V trimming: 4 bases; J trimming: 7 bases; junction bases outside the gene matches: 10. Germline assignment: CDR1 SGHRS and CDR2 YFSETQ. In nucleotides, the CDR3 is TGCGCCAGCAGCATTATAGCGGGGTTGGGTAATGAGCAGTTCTTC. Its translation is CASSIIAGLGNEQFF.

A single count supports this clone. The genes are TRBV19 and TRBJ1-2, with a weak D call TRBD1 (6 bases). The CDR3 is 14 residues long. Germline V gene data show CDR1 as LNHDA and CDR2 as SQIVND (reference sequence). Trimming removed 5 bases from V and 5 bases from J, with 15 bases in between. CDR3 amino acids: CASSGRGEDYGYTF. The DNA of the CDR3 is TGTGCCAGTAGTGGCAGGGGCGAAGATTATGGCTACACCTTC.

A single count supports this clone. The rearrangement links TRBV12-2 to TRBJ2-4; the DNA was not used to check the table's D call, TRBD2. TRBV12-2 is shown as a pseudogene. The CDR3 loop spans 16 amino acids. CDR3 region: CASRLEGGGRKNIQYF. The CDR3 region has the DNA TGTGCAAGTCGCTTAGAGGGAGGGGGACGGAAAAACATTCAGTACTTC.

This clone was counted only a few times. The J gene is TRBJ1-1, the V gene TRBV11-3; D ambiguous. There are 13 residues in the CDR3. V was cut by 5 bases and J by 2 bases, with 9 bases left in between. Germline CDR1 is SGHNT and CDR2 is YENEEA. CDR3 residues: CASSTNHNTEAFF. In nucleotides, the CDR3 is TGTGCCAGCAGCACCAACCACAACACTGAAGCTTTCTTT. The whole variable domain, remainder taken from reference TRBV11-3 and TRBJ1-1, is EAGVVQSPRYKIIEKKQPVAFWCNPISGHNTLYWYLQNLGQGPELLIRYENEEAVDDSQLPKDRFSAERLKGVDSTLKIQPAELGDSAVYLCASSTNHNTEAFFGQGTRLTVV.

The chain uses TRBV5-6 and TRBJ2-2, with 8 bases aligning to TRBD1. The CDR3 consists of 16 residues. The germline V gene encodes CDR1 SGHDT and CDR2 YYEEEE. V shed 4 bases, J shed 4 bases, and the junction held 9 bases outside the gene matches. For the CDR3, the DNA is TGTGCCAGCAGCCTGAGGACAGGGAGTGCCACCGGGGAGCTGTTTTTT. This codes for CASSLRTGSATGELFF.

The V and J genes are TRBV2 and TRBJ1-1; unclear D gene. V was pared by 2 bases and J by 4 bases, with 11 bases between. Germline V gene sequence: CDR1 SNHLY, CDR2 FYNNEI. The CDR3 consists of 14 residues. The CDR3, as DNA: TGTGCCAGCAGTGAACGGGCAGGAGGCACTGAAGCTTTCTTT. Its protein is CASSERAGGTEAFF.

The chain carries TRBV6-5 and TRBJ1-1; D is perhaps TRBD1 (5 bases). The V gene lost 2 bases and the J gene lost 5 bases, with 6 bases spanning the gap. The CDR3 has 12 residues. Germline V lookup: CDR1 MNHEY, CDR2 SVGAGI. CDR3 sequence (DNA): TGTGCCAGCAGTTACGGGGGAACTGAAGCTTTCTTT. This codes for CASSYGGTEAFF.

In this sample, this clone turned up once. This sequence joins TRBV18 and TRBJ1-2, with a possible D match to TRBD1 (6 bases). V gave up 4 bases and J gave up 7 bases, with 16 bases separating them. CDR1 and CDR2 from the germline V gene are KGHSH and LQKENI. The CDR3 runs to 14 residues. CDR3 DNA sequence: TGTGCCAGCTCACTATCACAGGGATCGGGTGGCTACACCTTC. Protein: CASSLSQGSGGYTF.

The chain carries TRBV5-1 and TRBJ1-6; 9 bases fit TRBD1. Germline CDR1 and CDR2: SGHRS and YFSETQ. V shed 1 base, J shed 10 bases, and the junction held 15 bases outside the gene matches. The CDR3 consists of 18 residues. The DNA of the CDR3 is TGCGCCAGCAGCTTGATGGACAGGGGCAGGGTCCGGAACTCACCCCTCCACTTT. Translating it yields CASSLMDRGRVRNSPLHF.

The J gene is TRBJ1-1, the V gene TRBV6-5; 8 bases match TRBD1. The CDR3 sequence is 13 residues long. In germline, CDR1 is MNHEY, CDR2 SVGAGI. J lost 4 bases, V lost 7 bases, and 5 bases had no gene match. As DNA, the CDR3 is TGTGCCAGCAACTTGGGACAGGCCACTGAAGCTTTCTTT. It encodes CASNLGQATEAFF.

The rearrangement links TRBV4-1 to TRBJ2-2; TRBD2 is a possible D gene (7 bases). V dropped 1 base and J dropped 2 bases, with 20 bases sitting between them. Germline assignment: CDR1 MGHRA and CDR2 YSYEKL. CDR3 size: 19 residues. The CDR3 nucleotides read TGCGCCAGCAGCCAAGGCGTTTTACGGCGGGGGCCTAACACCGGGGAGCTGTTTTTT. Its translation is CASSQGVLRRGPNTGELFF.

The chain uses TRBV4-3 and TRBJ2-2, with a possible D match to TRBD2 (6 bases). The length of the CDR3 is 16 residues. Per the germline V gene, CDR1 is LGHNA and CDR2 is YSLEER. V dropped 4 bases and J dropped 3 bases, with 15 bases sitting between them. The CDR3: CASSLDYGEDTGELFF. The CDR3 coding sequence is TGCGCCAGCAGCCTCGACTATGGGGAGGACACCGGGGAGCTGTTTTTT.

The rearrangement uses TRBV2 and TRBJ1-1; D might be TRBD1 (5 bases). This CDR3 contains 16 residues. With 1 base removed from V and 4 bases from J, the gap between germline ends came to 16 bases. Germline values: CDR1 SNHLY, CDR2 FYNNEI. The CDR3 region is CASSEGLFRVGTEAFF. Here the CDR3 DNA reads TGTGCCAGCAGTGAAGGTTTATTCAGGGTCGGCACTGAAGCTTTCTTT.

The rearrangement uses TRBV6-1 and TRBJ1-5, with D possibly being TRBD1 (5 bases). Germline V gives CDR1 MNHNS, CDR2 SASEGT. The V gene lost 2 bases and the J gene lost 8 bases, with 16 bases spanning the gap. CDR3 length: 15 residues. The CDR3 loop reads CASSEHLGVPKPQHF. The CDR3 DNA sequence: TGTGCCAGCAGTGAACATTTAGGGGTACCCAAGCCCCAGCATTTT.

This sequence joins TRBV27 and TRBJ1-4; TRBD1 aligns across 7 bases. V was clipped by 2 bases and J by 7 bases; unmatched bases: 7. The CDR3 has 15 residues. In germline, CDR1 is MNHEY, CDR2 SMNVEV (reference sequence). CDR3 sequence reads: CASSLQWDSREKLFF. For the CDR3, the DNA is TGTGCCAGCAGTTTACAGTGGGACAGCCGTGAAAAACTGTTTTTT. Filled out from reference TRBV27 and TRBJ1-4, the complete variable domain reads EAQVTQNPRYLITVTGKKLTVTCSQNMNHEYMSWYRQDPGLGLRQIYYSMNVEVTDKGDVPEGYKVSRKEKRNFPLILESPSPNQTSLYFCASSLQWDSREKLFFGSGTQLSVL.

The rearrangement joins TRBV11-2 to TRBJ2-7, with no clear D. Trimming stripped 5 bases from V and 3 bases from J, with 14 bases between. The CDR3 has 14 amino acids. Germline CDR1 reads SGHAT; CDR2 reads FQNNGV. CDR3 bases: TGTGCCAGCAGCCGGGTTGAGCAGAACTACGAGCAGTACTTC. Its protein product is CASSRVEQNYEQYF.

The chain recombines TRBV6-5 with TRBJ2-2; D ambiguous. The germline V gene encodes CDR1 MNHEY and CDR2 SVGAGI. This CDR3 spans 14 amino acids. V was pared by 7 bases and J by 7 bases, with 16 bases between. The CDR3 nucleotides read TGTGCCAGCAAAGAGATCCCAACCGACGGGGAGCTGTTTTTT. Translated: CASKEIPTDGELFF.

The J gene is TRBJ2-3, the V gene TRBV5-1, with unresolved D. The CDR3 covers 14 residues. The germline gives CDR1 SGHRS, CDR2 YFSETQ. V was cut by 2 bases and J by 8 bases, with 15 bases left in between. The CDR3 spells CASSFDGPPRTQYF. The CDR3 nucleotides are TGCGCCAGCAGCTTCGATGGGCCGCCCCGTACGCAGTATTTT.

This clone was seen once. CDR3 region: CASTRGQSNQPQHF. CDR3 DNA: TGTGCCAGCACCAGGGGACAGAGCAATCAGCCCCAGCATTTT. This chain uses TRBV6-6 with TRBJ1-5; 7 bases match TRBD1. V trimming: 7 bases; J trimming: 1 base; junction bases outside the gene matches: 4. This CDR3 has 14 residues. Germline lookup yields CDR1 MNHNY and CDR2 SVGAGI (reference sequence).

This chain joins TRBV14 and TRBJ1-1, with D unclear. Trimming took 1 base from V and 6 from J, leaving 9 bases between them. Germline values: CDR1 SGHDN, CDR2 FVKESK. This CDR3 is built from 13 residues. The CDR3, as DNA: TGTGCCAGCAGCCAAGTCCCGAGGGCTGAAGCTTTCTTT. This sequence encodes CASSQVPRAEAFF.